What follows is one T cell receptor beta chain and its context. What it binds is unknown. The source of the sample is a study of cytomegalovirus exposure and HLA in healthy donors. A multiplex PCR was run with 60 Vbeta primers and 13 Jbeta primers. Profiled with immunoSEQ multiplex PCR; TCRdb holds only in-frame clones, not every one. The sample includes some 130,000 clones, approximately 85% seen only once; the top ten take less than 7%. Study findings and constraints: About 87% or about 30% of the time was how often most TCR beta V segments were productive, according to an earlier analysis.

This TCR derives from a woman aged 30 to 39 in good health and CMV-seropositive. The specimen sequenced was PBMCs.

For the CDR3, the DNA is TGTGCCAGCAGTTTGGCAGGGGACAGCTACACCTTC. This encodes CASSLAGDSYTF. The chain recombines TRBV27 with TRBJ1-2; maybe TRBD1 (6 bases). Trimming left V 3 bases short and J 9 bases short, with 11 bases between. The CDR3 runs 12 residues. In germline, CDR1 is MNHEY, CDR2 SMNVEV (reference sequence).